Shown below are 21 T cell receptor beta chains from a single sample sequenced in a study of blood T cell repertoires in COVID-19. Assay used: immunoSEQ multiplex PCR; TCRdb lists only in-frame clones, some missing. There are some 100,000 clones in the sample; approximately 81% occur only once, and about 4.3% lies in the top ten. Sequenced material: peripheral blood. The receptors shown here come from a man between 60 and 75 years old with acute or convalescent COVID-19.

The V gene is TRBV28, the J gene TRBJ2-4, with D maybe TRBD1 (6 bases). V was pared by 6 bases and J by 0 bases, with 15 bases between. The CDR3 is 16 amino acids. Germline V gene lookup returns CDR1 MDHEN and CDR2 SYDVKM. The CDR3 spells CASSPRQALAKNIQYF. CDR3 DNA: TGTGCCAGCAGCCCACGACAGGCATTAGCCAAAAACATTCAGTACTTC.

This clone turned up a few times. DNA of the CDR3: TGTGCCAGCAGTAAGCAGGGTACCAGTCAGCCCCAGCATTTT. The encoded protein is CASSKQGTSQPQHF. The J gene is TRBJ1-5, the V gene TRBV6-2 or TRBV6-3; possibly TRBD1 for D (5 bases). This CDR3 region has 14 residues. The germline V and J ends were trimmed by 5 bases and 6 bases, with 14 bases remaining between them. Germline CDR1 is MNHEY and CDR2 is SVGEGT.

J is TRBJ2-5 and V is TRBV9, with TRBD1 matching over 7 bases. In germline, CDR1 is SGDLS, CDR2 YYNGEE. The V segment lost 4 bases and the J segment 4 bases; nucleotides outside the gene matches: 7. The CDR3 has 14 residues. CDR3 sequence reads: CASSPRQGGETQYF. Here the CDR3 DNA reads TGTGCCAGCAGCCCCCGACAGGGCGGAGAGACCCAGTACTTC.

This sequence joins TRBV6-2 or TRBV6-3 and TRBJ2-7; 7 bases agree with TRBD1. The length of the CDR3 is 19 residues. J was trimmed by 2 bases and V by 2 bases; bases with no gene match: 18. CDR1 MNHEY and CDR2 SVGEGT come from the germline V gene. The DNA for the CDR3 is TGTGCCAGCAGTTACACCACCTCCGGGACAGAAAAATACACCTACGAGCAGTACTTC. This sequence encodes CASSYTTSGTEKYTYEQYF.

V gene TRBV5-1 combines with J gene TRBJ2-3; TRBD2 matches 8 bases. Losses at the gene ends were 0 bases for V and 2 bases for J; bases not matched to a gene: 2. The CDR3 has 15 residues. The germline V gene has CDR1 SGHRS and CDR2 YFSETQ. The CDR3 DNA sequence: TGCGCCAGCAGCTTGGCAGCGGGAGTCACAGATACGCAGTATTTT. It specifies CASSLAAGVTDTQYF.

This clone was detected only once. This rearrangement joins TRBV18 to TRBJ2-5, with TRBD2 matching 13 bases. Germline CDR1 reads KGHSH; CDR2 reads LQKENI. V lost 3 bases and J lost 2; bases outside the gene matches: 15. The CDR3 runs to 20 residues. The CDR3 region has the DNA TGTGCCAGCTCACCCGTTACTAGCGGGAGGGCCCGCTCTAGACAAGAGACCCAGTACTTC. The encoded protein is CASSPVTSGRARSRQETQYF.

There are many counts of this clone. The gene calls are TRBV25-1 and TRBJ1-6; possibly TRBD1 for D (5 bases). Trimming removed 4 bases from V and 7 bases from J, with 11 bases in between. Germline CDR1 reads MGHDK; CDR2 reads SYGVNS. This CDR3 is 14 amino acids long. Here the CDR3 reads CASSARAANSPLHF. CDR3 coding DNA: TGTGCCAGCAGTGCCAGGGCGGCCAATTCACCCCTCCACTTT.

The sample holds one count of this clone. CDR3 protein: CASSTDRRTDTQYF. CDR3 bases: TGTGCCAGCAGTACGGACAGGAGGACAGATACGCAGTATTTT. The chain carries TRBV28 and TRBJ2-3, with 7 positions matching TRBD1. Trimming cost V 5 bases and J 3 bases; bases outside gene matches: 5. This CDR3 contains 14 residues. Germline assignment: CDR1 MDHEN and CDR2 SYDVKM.

The DNA of the CDR3 is TGTGCCAGCAGTCACAACTACGAGCAGTACTTC. Translating gives CASSHNYEQYF. This chain links TRBV6-2 or TRBV6-3 with TRBJ2-7; D remains ambiguous. Germline-derived CDR1 and CDR2 are MNHEY and SVGEGT. The V and J ends lost 5 bases and 3 bases respectively, with 5 bases between them. The CDR3 is 11 residues long.

Worth noting for this clone: The junction and the germline gene differ at one end; a read error may be behind it. The chain employs TRBV28 and TRBJ1-2, with TRBD1 matching 8 bases. CDR1 is MDHEN, CDR2 SYDVKM, per germline. This CDR3 comprises 13 residues. Here the CDR3 DNA reads TGTGCCAGCAGTGGGGACAGGCGGGACCGGGACCACTTC. This codes for CASSGDRRDRDHF.

This rearrangement joins TRBV6-5 to TRBJ2-7; 10 nucleotides line up with TRBD2. The V and J ends lost 0 bases and 0 bases, in that order; junction bases with no gene match: 2. This CDR3 region has 16 residues. The germline CDR1 and CDR2 sequences are MNHEY and SVGAGI. In DNA, the CDR3 is TGTGCCAGCAGTTACTCACCTAGCGGGAGCTCCTACGAGCAGTACTTC. Translated, it gives CASSYSPSGSSYEQYF.

The rearrangement joins TRBV18 to TRBJ2-2; TRBD1 aligns across 7 bases. This CDR3 comprises 15 residues. Germline CDR1 and CDR2: KGHSH and LQKENI. V dropped 4 bases and J dropped 4; count of bases not matched to a gene: 6. The DNA for the CDR3 is TGTGCCAGCTCACTGCAGGGACAGCTCACCGGGGAGCTGTTTTTT. Its protein product is CASSLQGQLTGELFF.

This sequence joins TRBV24-1 and TRBJ2-1, with 11 bases matching TRBD2. The CDR3 is 15 amino acids. J gave up 8 bases and V 7 bases, and 9 bases lay outside the gene matches. Germline V gene data show CDR1 as KGHDR and CDR2 as SFDVKD. The CDR3 DNA reads as TGTGCCACCAGCGCCGCTACTAGCGGGGGTTATGAGCAGTTCTTC. Translation: CATSAATSGGYEQFF.

This clone was picked up a small number of times. For the CDR3, the DNA is TGTGCCAGCTCATTACGGACAGGGAACACCGGGGAGCTGTTTTTT. As protein: CASSLRTGNTGELFF. This rearrangement joins TRBV18 to TRBJ2-2; TRBD1 matches at 7 bases. Germline CDR1 reads KGHSH; CDR2 reads LQKENI. This CDR3 has 15 amino acids. V lost 5 bases, J lost 1 base, and 4 bases stayed unmatched.

Only a few counts were recorded for this clone. The V and J genes are TRBV30 and TRBJ1-2; 8 nucleotides agree with TRBD1. V lost 2 bases to trimming and J lost 4 bases; unmatched junction nucleotides: 6. The CDR3 has 14 residues. Germline lookup yields CDR1 GTSNPN and CDR2 SVGIG (reference sequence). CDR3 coding DNA: TGTGCCTGGAGTACTCCAGGGGGCTTCTATGGCTACACCTTC. Translating gives CAWSTPGGFYGYTF.

The V call is TRBV19, the J call TRBJ1-5; 7 bases align to TRBD1. V was pared by 3 bases and J by 5 bases, with 10 bases of the junction left unmatched. The V gene's germline CDR1 is LNHDA and CDR2 SQIVND (reference sequence). The CDR3 has 16 residues. CDR3 sequence (DNA): TGTGCCAGTAGTATTCCAGGGACAGTCACCGATCAGCCCCAGCATTTT. Translated: CASSIPGTVTDQPQHF. Filled out from reference TRBV19 and TRBJ1-5, the complete variable domain reads DGGITQSPKYLFRKEGQNVTLSCEQNLNHDAMYWYRQDPGQGLRLIYYSQIVNDFQKGDIAEGYSVSREKKESFPLTVTSAQKNPTAFYLCASSIPGTVTDQPQHFGDGTRLSIL.

The rearrangement joins TRBV4-2 to TRBJ1-5; D gene ambiguous. The germline V and J ends were trimmed by 4 bases and 0 bases, with 16 bases remaining between them. CDR1 LGHNA and CDR2 YNFKEQ come from the germline V gene. The CDR3 contains 17 residues. CDR3 sequence (DNA): TGTGCCAGCAGCCCTAGACTTATTTTTAATAGCAATCAGCCCCAGCATTTT. Protein sequence: CASSPRLIFNSNQPQHF.

This chain links TRBV6-2 or TRBV6-3 with TRBJ2-7; tentative D call: TRBD1 (6 bases). V was cut by 5 bases and J by 3 bases, with 17 bases left in between. The CDR3 contains 15 residues. Germline V gene lookup returns CDR1 MNHEY and CDR2 SVGEGT. The CDR3 here is CASSQDSLRFYEQYF. For the CDR3, the DNA is TGTGCCAGCAGTCAGGACAGTTTGAGGTTCTACGAGCAGTACTTC.

This rearrangement joins TRBV9 to TRBJ2-7; no firm D call. The CDR3 runs 14 residues. Trimming took off 0 bases at V and 0 bases at J, with 7 bases between the two ends. In germline, CDR1 is SGDLS, CDR2 YYNGEE. The CDR3 loop is CASSVGASSYEQYF. As DNA, the CDR3 is TGTGCCAGCAGCGTAGGAGCGTCCTCCTACGAGCAGTACTTC.

This clone was detected only a few times. This chain uses TRBV4-2 with TRBJ2-1, with 8 bases aligning to TRBD2. The length of the CDR3 is 17 residues. Trimming cost V 1 base and J 8 bases; bases outside gene matches: 13. The germline CDR1 and CDR2 sequences are LGHNA and YNFKEQ. The CDR3 spells CASSQVMHNGRADEQFF. The CDR3 nucleotides read TGTGCCAGCAGCCAAGTAATGCACAACGGGAGGGCCGATGAGCAGTTCTTC.

The rearrangement uses TRBV7-2 and TRBJ2-5; TRBD2 matches at 13 bases. V lost 5 bases and J lost 5; bases outside the gene matches: 5. Germline CDR1 reads SGHTA; CDR2 reads FQGNSA. There are 15 residues in the CDR3. CDR3 DNA: TGTGCCAGCAGCCCACTAGCGGGAGGGCCCGAGACCCAGTACTTC. Encoded protein: CASSPLAGGPETQYF.